A selection of T cell receptor beta chains follows, all from one sample in a study of CXCR3-negative and CXCR3-positive naive CD8 T cells. With the 5' RACE reads reprocessed, TCRdb shows one record per CDR3 protein and no DNA. The sample totals some 100,000 distinct CDR3 sequences. Sequenced: naive CXCR3+ CD8+ T cells from blood. The origin of the receptors is a human donor in good health. Some clones in this sample may be carry-over from other donors' samples. The CDR3 runs from the conserved cysteine through the conserved F or W. Each record gives: J gene, V gene, CDR3 length, CDR3 protein.

J: TRBJ2-1; V: TRBV5-5; length: 13; CDR3: CASSLAGAPKQFF
J: TRBJ1-1; V: TRBV5-1; length: 15; CDR3: CASSPFGEPNTEAFF
J: TRBJ2-1; V: TRBV21-1; length: 15; CDR3: CASSRDRLTYNEQFF
J: TRBJ1-3; V: TRBV5-4; length: 15; CDR3: CASSPTPSSGNTIYF
J: TRBJ2-7; V: TRBV6-5; length: 15; CDR3: CASSYGDRELGEQYF
J: TRBJ2-5; V: TRBV7-3; length: 13; CDR3: CASQPGTGETQYF
J: TRBJ2-1; V: TRBV28; length: 14; CDR3: CASSTGEDYNEQFF
J: TRBJ2-6; V: TRBV5-1; length: 18; CDR3: CASSGQGQGSAGANVLTF
J: TRBJ2-1; V: TRBV10-3; length: 17; CDR3: CAISAPPRDRILNEQFF
J: TRBJ2-1; V: TRBV6-1; length: 15; CDR3: CASWPGIISYNEQFF
J: TRBJ2-7; V: TRBV5-5; length: 13; CDR3: CASSWGLGYEQYF
J: TRBJ2-5; V: TRBV5-1; length: 12; CDR3: CASRREGETQYF
J: TRBJ2-1; V: TRBV10-1; length: 17; CDR3: CASSESAGTTWEDEQFF